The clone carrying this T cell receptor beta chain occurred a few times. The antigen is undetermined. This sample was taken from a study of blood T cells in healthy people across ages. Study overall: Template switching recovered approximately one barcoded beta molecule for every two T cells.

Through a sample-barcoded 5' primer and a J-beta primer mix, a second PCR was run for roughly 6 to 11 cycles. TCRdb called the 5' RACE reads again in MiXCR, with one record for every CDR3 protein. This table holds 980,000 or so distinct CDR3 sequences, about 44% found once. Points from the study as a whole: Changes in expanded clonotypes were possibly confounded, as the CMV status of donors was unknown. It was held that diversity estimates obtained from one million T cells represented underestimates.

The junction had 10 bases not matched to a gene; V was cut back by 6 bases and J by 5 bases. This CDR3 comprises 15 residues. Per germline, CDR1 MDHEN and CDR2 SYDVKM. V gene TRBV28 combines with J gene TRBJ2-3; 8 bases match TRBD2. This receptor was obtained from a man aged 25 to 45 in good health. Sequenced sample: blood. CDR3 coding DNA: TGTGCCAGCAGGGGACTAGTTCTGCTTGGAGATACGCAGTATTTT. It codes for CASRGLVLLGDTQYF.